The rows below give T cell receptor beta chains drawn from one sample of a study of T cells after yellow fever vaccination. Via MiXCR, TCRdb re-called the 5' RACE reads, giving one row per CDR3 protein. The sample has just under 600,000 distinct CDR3 sequences; roughly 13% are singletons. Specimen: PBMCs, collected on the day of the yellow fever booster vaccination. These receptor sequences come from a young man who received the YFV17D yellow fever vaccine. The conserved cysteine and the conserved F or W are not part of the CDR3 here. Fields, in order: J gene, V gene, CDR3 protein.

j_call: TRBJ2-2; v_call: TRBV28; cdr3_aa: ASIGGGRTGELF
j_call: TRBJ2-5; v_call: TRBV7-2; cdr3_aa: ASSWFPDTQTQY
j_call: TRBJ2-2; v_call: TRBV6-5; cdr3_aa: ASSYGTPNTGELF
j_call: TRBJ2-1; v_call: TRBV4-3; cdr3_aa: ASSHGQGRDEQF
j_call: TRBJ2-4; v_call: TRBV5-1; cdr3_aa: ASSLSWGDLAKNIQY
j_call: TRBJ2-2; v_call: TRBV30; cdr3_aa: AWSRDRGTGELF
j_call: TRBJ1-3; v_call: TRBV11-2; cdr3_aa: ASSPDATRDFSGNTIY
j_call: TRBJ1-6; v_call: TRBV4-3; cdr3_aa: ASSQDRRDSPLH
j_call: TRBJ2-1; v_call: TRBV30; cdr3_aa: AWSSPSPLGRPYNEQF
j_call: TRBJ2-1; v_call: TRBV19; cdr3_aa: ASSETSDPYNEQF
j_call: TRBJ2-1; v_call: TRBV7-6; cdr3_aa: ASSSGTSGRGEQF
j_call: TRBJ2-2; v_call: TRBV20-1; cdr3_aa: SAADERTPLGGELF
j_call: TRBJ1-1; v_call: TRBV7-6; cdr3_aa: ASSLGQENTEAF
j_call: TRBJ2-2; v_call: TRBV5-1; cdr3_aa: ASSLTSGSGELF
j_call: TRBJ2-3; v_call: TRBV27; cdr3_aa: ASSLSSGPDTQY
j_call: TRBJ1-6; v_call: TRBV15; cdr3_aa: ATSRAGQSNSPLH
j_call: TRBJ2-7; v_call: TRBV20-1; cdr3_aa: SARGRGPEQY
j_call: TRBJ1-1; v_call: TRBV19; cdr3_aa: ASRYRALNTEAF
j_call: TRBJ1-1; v_call: TRBV24-1; cdr3_aa: AVADRMNTEAF
j_call: TRBJ2-1; v_call: TRBV5-6; cdr3_aa: ASSLVTSDRVEQF
j_call: TRBJ2-7; v_call: TRBV7-2; cdr3_aa: ASSISVGSWYEQY